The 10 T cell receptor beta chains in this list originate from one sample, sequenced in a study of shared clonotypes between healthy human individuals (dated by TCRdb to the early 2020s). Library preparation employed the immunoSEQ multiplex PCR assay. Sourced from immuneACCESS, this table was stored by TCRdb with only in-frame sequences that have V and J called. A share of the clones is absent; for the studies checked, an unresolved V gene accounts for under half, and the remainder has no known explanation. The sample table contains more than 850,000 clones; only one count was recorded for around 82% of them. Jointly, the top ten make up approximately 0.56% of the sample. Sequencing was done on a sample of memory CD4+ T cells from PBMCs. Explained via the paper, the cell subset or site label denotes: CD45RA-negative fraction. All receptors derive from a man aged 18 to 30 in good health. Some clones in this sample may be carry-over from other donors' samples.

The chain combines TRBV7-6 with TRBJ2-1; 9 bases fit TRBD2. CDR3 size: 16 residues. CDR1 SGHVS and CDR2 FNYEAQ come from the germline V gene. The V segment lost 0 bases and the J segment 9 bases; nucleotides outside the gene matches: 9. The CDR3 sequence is CASSLAIAGGVPEQFF. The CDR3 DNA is TGTGCCAGCAGCTTAGCGATCGCGGGAGGGGTCCCTGAGCAGTTCTTC.

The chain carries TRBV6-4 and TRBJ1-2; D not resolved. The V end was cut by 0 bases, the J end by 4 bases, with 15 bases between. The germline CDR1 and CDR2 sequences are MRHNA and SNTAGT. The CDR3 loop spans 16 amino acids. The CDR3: CASSDSSAGSLYGYTF. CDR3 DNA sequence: TGTGCCAGCAGTGACTCGAGCGCGGGCAGCCTCTATGGCTACACCTTC.

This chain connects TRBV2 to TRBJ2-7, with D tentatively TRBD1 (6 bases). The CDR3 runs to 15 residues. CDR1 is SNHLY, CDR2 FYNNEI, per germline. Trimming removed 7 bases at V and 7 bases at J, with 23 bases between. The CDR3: CASTSSARGMGEQYF. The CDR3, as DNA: TGTGCCAGCACCTCTTCCGCAAGGGGGATGGGGGAGCAGTACTTC.

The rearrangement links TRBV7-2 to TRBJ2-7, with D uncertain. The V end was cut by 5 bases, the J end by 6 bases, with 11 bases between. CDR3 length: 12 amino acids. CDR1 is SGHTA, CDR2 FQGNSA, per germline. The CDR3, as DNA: TGTGCCAGCAGCCTCTTATTTGGCGAGCAGTACTTC. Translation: CASSLLFGEQYF.

The CDR3 sequence is CASSVDPAHTNTGELFF. The CDR3 coding sequence is TGTGCCAGCAGCGTAGATCCAGCACATACGAACACCGGGGAGCTGTTTTTT. The chain couples TRBV9 to TRBJ2-2; D gene uncertain. CDR1 and CDR2 from the germline V gene are SGDLS and YYNGEE. The CDR3 runs 17 residues. Trimming took 0 bases from V and 0 from J, leaving 12 bases between them. Drawing the rest from reference TRBV9 and TRBJ2-2, the complete variable domain is DSGVTQTPKHLITATGQRVTLRCSPRSGDLSVYWYQQSLDQGLQFLIQYYNGEERAKGNILERFSAQQFPDLHSELNLSSLELGDSALYFCASSVDPAHTNTGELFFGEGSRLTVL.

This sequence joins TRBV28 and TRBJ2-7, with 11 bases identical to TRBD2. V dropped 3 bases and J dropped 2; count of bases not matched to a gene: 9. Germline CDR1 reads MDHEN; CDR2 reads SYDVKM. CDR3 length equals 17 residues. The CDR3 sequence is CASSFGTSGSSTYEQYF. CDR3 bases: TGTGCCAGCAGTTTTGGAACTAGCGGGAGTTCGACCTACGAGCAGTACTTC.

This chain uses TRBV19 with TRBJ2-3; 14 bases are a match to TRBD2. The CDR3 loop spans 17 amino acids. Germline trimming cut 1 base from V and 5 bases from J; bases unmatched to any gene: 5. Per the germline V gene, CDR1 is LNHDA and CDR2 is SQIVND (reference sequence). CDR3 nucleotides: TGTGCCAGTAGTATAGCGGGGACTAGCGGGAGTAAAGATACGCAGTATTTT. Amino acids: CASSIAGTSGSKDTQYF.

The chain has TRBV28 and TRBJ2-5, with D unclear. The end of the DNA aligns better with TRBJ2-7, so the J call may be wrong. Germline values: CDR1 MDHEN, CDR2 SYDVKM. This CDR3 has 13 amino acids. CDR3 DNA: TGTGCCAGCACTTCTGGCGGAGACTACGAGCAGTACTTC. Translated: CASTSGGDYEQYF.

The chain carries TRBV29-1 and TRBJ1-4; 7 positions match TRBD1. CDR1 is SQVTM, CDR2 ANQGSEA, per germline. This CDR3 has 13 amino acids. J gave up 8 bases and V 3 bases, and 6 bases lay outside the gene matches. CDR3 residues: CSVDQGVREKLFF. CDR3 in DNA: TGCAGCGTTGATCAGGGGGTTAGGGAAAAACTGTTTTTT.

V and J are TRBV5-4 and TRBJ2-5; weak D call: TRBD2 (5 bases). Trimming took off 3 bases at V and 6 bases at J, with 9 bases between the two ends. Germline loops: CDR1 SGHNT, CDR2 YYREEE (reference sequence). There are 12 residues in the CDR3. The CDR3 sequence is CASSSVGKTQYF. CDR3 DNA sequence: TGTGCCAGCAGCTCGGTCGGGAAGACCCAGTACTTC.